This record covers a single T cell receptor beta chain. V was clipped by 9 bases and J by 4 bases, with 22 bases between them. This CDR3 has 16 amino acids. Germline values: CDR1 LNHDA, CDR2 SQIVND (reference sequence). This entry belongs to a study of T cell responses to AZD1222 COVID-19 vaccine. Data came from immunoSEQ multiplex PCR; TCRdb stores just in-frame clones and leaves some out. The repertoire has fewer than 120,000 clones, roughly 92% of them found once; the top ten carry about 7.8%. The sequence was collected from an adult in good health. The chain couples TRBV19 to TRBJ1-3; perhaps TRBD1 as D (6 bases). The specimen comprised peripheral blood, sampled on day 0 of AZD1222 vaccination. Written as DNA, the CDR3 is TGTGCCAGCAACCCTACATTCAGGGGACGAGGAAACACCATATATTTT. This codes for CASNPTFRGRGNTIYF.